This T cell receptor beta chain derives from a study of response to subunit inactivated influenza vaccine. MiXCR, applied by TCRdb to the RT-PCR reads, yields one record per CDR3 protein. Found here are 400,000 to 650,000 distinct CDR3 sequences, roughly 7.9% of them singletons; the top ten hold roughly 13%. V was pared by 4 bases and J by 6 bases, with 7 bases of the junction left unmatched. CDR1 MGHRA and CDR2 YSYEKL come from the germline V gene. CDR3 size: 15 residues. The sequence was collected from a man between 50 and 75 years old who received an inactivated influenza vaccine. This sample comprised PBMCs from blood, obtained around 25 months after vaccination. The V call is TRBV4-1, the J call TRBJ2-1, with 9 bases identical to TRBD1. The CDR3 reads CASSPTGTGFNEQFF. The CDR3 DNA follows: TGCGCCAGCAGCCCAACCGGGACAGGGTTCAATGAGCAGTTCTTC.